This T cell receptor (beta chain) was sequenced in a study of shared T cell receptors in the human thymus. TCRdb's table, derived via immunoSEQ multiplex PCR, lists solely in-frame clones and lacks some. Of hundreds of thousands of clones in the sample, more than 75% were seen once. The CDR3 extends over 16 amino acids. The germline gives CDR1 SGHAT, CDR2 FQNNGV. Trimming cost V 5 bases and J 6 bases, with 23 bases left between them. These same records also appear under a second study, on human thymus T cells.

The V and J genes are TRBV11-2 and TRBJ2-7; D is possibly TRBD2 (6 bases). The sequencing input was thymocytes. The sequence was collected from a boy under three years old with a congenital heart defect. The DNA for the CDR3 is TGTGCCAGCAGCCTCGGACTAACTCCCTCTCTACGCGAGCAGTACTTC. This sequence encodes CASSLGLTPSLREQYF. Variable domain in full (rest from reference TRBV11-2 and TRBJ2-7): EAGVAQSPRYKIIEKRQSVAFWCNPISGHATLYWYQQILGQGPKLLIQFQNNGVVDDSQLPKDRFSAERLKGVDSTLKIQPAKLEDSAVYLCASSLGLTPSLREQYFGPGTRLTVT.